The 8 T cell receptor beta chains reported below all come from one sample, sequenced in a study of blood T cell repertoires in COVID-19. The method was immunoSEQ multiplex PCR; TCRdb's version includes in-frame clones alone and lacks a portion of them. The profile covers 200,000 to 250,000 clones, with 75% to 85% appearing a single time and about 5.6% taken by the ten largest. Input material: peripheral blood. The receptors were sampled from a woman in her seventies with COVID-19, enrolled during active disease.

The gene calls are TRBV4-1 and TRBJ1-2, with a tentative D call TRBD1 (5 bases). The germline V gene encodes CDR1 MGHRA and CDR2 YSYEKL. V was trimmed by 1 base and J by 4 bases, leaving 13 bases between them. The CDR3 runs to 15 residues. This CDR3 reads CASSQGQGSFYGYTF. The CDR3 nucleotides are TGCGCCAGCAGCCAAGGGCAGGGATCTTTCTATGGCTACACCTTC.

The chain is built from TRBV2 and TRBJ1-4; D unresolved. The length of the CDR3 is 15 residues. V lost 0 bases and J lost 7, with 12 bases in between. CDR1 and CDR2 from the germline V gene are SNHLY and FYNNEI. The CDR3 reads CASSEALKDSEKLFF. CDR3 sequence (DNA): TGTGCCAGCAGTGAAGCGCTAAAGGACTCTGAAAAACTGTTTTTT. The full variable domain, completed using reference TRBV2 and TRBJ1-4, is EPEVTQTPSHQVTQMGQEVILRCVPISNHLYFYWYRQILGQKVEFLVSFYNNEISEKSEIFDDQFSVERPDGSNFTLKIRSTKLEDSAMYFCASSEALKDSEKLFFGSGTQLSVL.

The rearrangement links TRBV24-1 to TRBJ2-3; 7 bases match TRBD2. The germline gives CDR1 KGHDR, CDR2 SFDVKD. V was clipped by 4 bases and J by 2 bases; unmatched bases: 5. The CDR3 is made up of 15 amino acids. CDR3 region: CATSEGGQTTDTQYF. CDR3 bases: TGTGCCACCAGTGAGGGAGGGCAGACCACAGATACGCAGTATTTT.

The rearrangement uses TRBV28 and TRBJ2-7; 8 nucleotides line up with TRBD2. Germline V gives CDR1 MDHEN, CDR2 SYDVKM. Trimming removed 5 bases from V and 7 bases from J; junction bases left unmatched: 4. The CDR3 is made up of 12 amino acids. In DNA form, the CDR3 reads TGTGCCAGCAGTCAATTAGCGGGAGAGCAGTACTTC. Translated: CASSQLAGEQYF.

The V call is TRBV9, the J call TRBJ2-5; D may be TRBD2 (6 bases). The ends were cut back, 0 bases at V and 2 bases at J, with 8 bases in the middle. Germline V gives CDR1 SGDLS, CDR2 YYNGEE. The CDR3 covers 14 residues. CDR3 nucleotide sequence: TGTGCCAGCAGCGTAGGGGACTCTCAAGAGACCCAGTACTTC. Translated: CASSVGDSQETQYF.

This chain links TRBV21-1 with TRBJ1-5. TRBV21-1 is a known pseudogene. This CDR3 has 19 amino acids. The CDR3 DNA reads TGTGCCAGCAGCCTCGATAGCGGCCAGGATCTTAATAGCAATCAGCCCCAGCATTTT. It yields the protein CASSLDSGQDLNSNQPQHF.

The J gene is TRBJ2-1, the V gene TRBV30; 9 bases agree with TRBD2. Trimming cost V 3 bases and J 0 bases; bases outside gene matches: 3. This CDR3 contains 15 residues. Germline-derived CDR1 and CDR2 are GTSNPN and SVGIG (reference sequence). The CDR3 sequence is CAWSFSGGSYNEQFF. The CDR3 nucleotides are TGTGCCTGGAGCTTTAGCGGGGGCTCCTACAATGAGCAGTTCTTC.

This rearrangement joins TRBV28 to TRBJ2-2; 7 nucleotides agree with TRBD2. V lost 3 bases to trimming and J lost 4 bases; unmatched junction nucleotides: 8. The germline gives CDR1 MDHEN, CDR2 SYDVKM. The CDR3 is 16 amino acids. DNA of the CDR3: TGTGCCAGCAGTTTGAGCCAGGGAGGGAGCACCGGGGAGCTGTTTTTT. Translation gives CASSLSQGGSTGELFF.